This TCR beta chain was sequenced during a study of T cell responses to AZD1222 COVID-19 vaccine. Study conclusions and caveats: Baseline antibody screening turned up just a handful of seropositive AZD1222 recipients. Donor demographics were predominantly white British with a female majority; clonal diversity may be underestimated.

Some clones are missing from TCRdb's copy, which holds only in-frame ones; the method was immunoSEQ multiplex PCR. The sample shows about 120,000 clones, around 89% of them seen only once. To note about this clone: Its cognate antigen is unknown.

Germline CDR1 and CDR2: LGHNA and YSLEER. The junction had 1 base not matched to a gene; V was cut back by 1 base and J by 1 base. The CDR3 is made up of 15 amino acids. V and J are TRBV4-3 and TRBJ2-4, with 7 bases matching TRBD2. This TCR derives from an adult who received the AZD1222 COVID-19 vaccine. The material sequenced was peripheral blood, taken 28 days after the second AZD1222 dose. For the CDR3, the DNA is TGCGCCAGCAGCCAAGTGGGAGGGGCCAAAAACATTCAGTACTTC. Protein sequence: CASSQVGGAKNIQYF.